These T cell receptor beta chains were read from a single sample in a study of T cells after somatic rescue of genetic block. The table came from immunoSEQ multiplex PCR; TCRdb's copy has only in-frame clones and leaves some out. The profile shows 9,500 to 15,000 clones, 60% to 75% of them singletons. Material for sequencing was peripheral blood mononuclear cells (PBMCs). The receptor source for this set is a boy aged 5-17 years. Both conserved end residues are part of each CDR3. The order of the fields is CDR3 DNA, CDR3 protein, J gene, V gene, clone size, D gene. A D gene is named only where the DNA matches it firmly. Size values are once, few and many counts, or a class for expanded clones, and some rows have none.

TGTGCCAGCAGTATCGGGACGTACTCCTACGAGCAGTACTTC	CASSIGTYSYEQYF	TRBJ2-7	TRBV6-1	.	.
TGTGCCAGCAGCTCGACCCATGTCACACCCGGGGAGCTGTTTTTT	CASSSTHVTPGELFF	TRBJ2-2	TRBV7-3	.	.
TGTGCCAGCTCACCGTGGGGGGGACCGGGCGTTACTGAAGCTTTCTTT	CASSPWGGPGVTEAFF	TRBJ1-1	TRBV18	.	.
TGTGCCAGCTCACTCACTAGCGGCCAAGAGACCCAGTACTTC	CASSLTSGQETQYF	TRBJ2-5	TRBV18	few	TRBD2
TGCGCCAGCAGCTTGGTGGCAGCGACAAGCTCCTACAATGAGCAGTTCTTC	CASSLVAATSSYNEQFF	TRBJ2-1	TRBV5-1	.	.
TGTGCCAGCAGCTTATTCACAGGGTTACCCTACAATGAGCAGTTCTTC	CASSLFTGLPYNEQFF	TRBJ2-1	TRBV5-5	.	.
TGTGCCAGTAGTGGGACAGGGAGAAAGACCCAGTACTTC	CASSGTGRKTQYF	TRBJ2-5	TRBV19	.	TRBD1
TGTGCCAGCAGCCCTCAAGCTAGTGGGAGGGGTGAGCAGTTCTTC	CASSPQASGRGEQFF	TRBJ2-1	TRBV9	.	TRBD2
TGCGCCAGCAGCTGGGACAGGGGGCTTAATTCACCCCTCCACTTT	CASSWDRGLNSPLHF	TRBJ1-6	TRBV5-1	.	TRBD1
TGTGCCTGGGACTTCTCTGGAAACACCATATATTTT	CAWDFSGNTIYF	TRBJ1-3	TRBV30	few	.
TGCGCCAGCAGCTTGGGGGGGCACACTGAAGCTTTCTTT	CASSLGGHTEAFF	TRBJ1-1	TRBV5-1	.	.
TGTGCCAGCAGCCTTACAGGGGGCGCCGGGGACACTGAAGCTTTCTTT	CASSLTGGAGDTEAFF	TRBJ1-1	TRBV7-3	.	TRBD1
TGTGCCAGCAGTCCCCATGGACTAGCGGGAGGGCCGATATCCTACCAGCAGTACTTC	CASSPHGLAGGPISYQQYF	TRBJ2-7	TRBV27	.	TRBD2
TGTGCCAGCCTATCCCGGGACAGGGAGGGCTATGGCTACACCTTC	CASLSRDREGYGYTF	TRBJ1-2	TRBV25-1	.	TRBD1
TGTGCCAGCTCGCCGGGACTAGCGGGGTTTGAGACCCAGTACTTC	CASSPGLAGFETQYF	TRBJ2-5	TRBV18	.	TRBD2
TGTGCCAGCAGCTTAGTAATACAGGATACGCAGTATTTT	CASSLVIQDTQYF	TRBJ2-3	TRBV11-2	.	.
TGTGCCAGCAGCTTAGTGACCGTTACCGGGGAGCTGTTTTTT	CASSLVTVTGELFF	TRBJ2-2	TRBV7-9	few	.
TGTGCCAGCAGAATGGACACCCCTTTATACTTC	CASRMDTPLYF	TRBJ2-5	TRBV6-6	.	.
TGTGCCAGCAGCTCCCGACAGGGAATAGTCACCGGGGAGCTGTTTTTT	CASSSRQGIVTGELFF	TRBJ2-2	TRBV11-2	.	TRBD1
TGTGCCAGCAGCTTCCAGGGACTGAATGAGCAGTTCTTC	CASSFQGLNEQFF	TRBJ2-1	TRBV7-3	.	.
TGTGCCAGCAGTTACTGGGCAGGGATGGCAGAAGGCTACACCTTC	CASSYWAGMAEGYTF	TRBJ1-2	TRBV6-6	.	.
TGTGCCAGCAGTTTATCTGCAGGGGCCAACACTGAAGCTTTCTTT	CASSLSAGANTEAFF	TRBJ1-1	TRBV27	few	.
TGTGCCAGCACCTCCTCCGGGGGGAACTATGGCTACACCTTC	CASTSSGGNYGYTF	TRBJ1-2	TRBV6-5	.	.
TGTGCCAGCTCACCACCTCTTATACAGGGAATCCCCGGGGAGCTGTTTTTT	CASSPPLIQGIPGELFF	TRBJ2-2	TRBV18	.	.
TGTGCCAGCAGTTTATCGGACAGGAAAGTCCTGACTTTC	CASSLSDRKVLTF	TRBJ2-6	TRBV27	.	TRBD1
TGTGCCAGCAGCTCGCGGACAGGGGGCGCGGAGACCCAGTACTTC	CASSSRTGGAETQYF	TRBJ2-5	TRBV7-2	.	TRBD1
TGTGCCAGCAGCCCAGGGGGGAATTCACCCCTCCACTTT	CASSPGGNSPLHF	TRBJ1-6	TRBV9	once	TRBD1
TGTGCCAGCAGCTTCAGGAGAGGAATGAACACTGAAGCTTTCTTT	CASSFRRGMNTEAFF	TRBJ1-1	TRBV5-6	.	.
TGCAGCGCCTCAGGGCAGCAGTACTTC	CSASGQQYF	TRBJ2-7	TRBV29-1	.	.
TGTGCCAGTATGAGGACAGGGGGCTACGAGCAGTACTTC	CASMRTGGYEQYF	TRBJ2-7	TRBV19	.	TRBD1
TGCGCCAGCAGCCAAAGGGGACAGGGGGCCCCCTACGAGCAGTACTTC	CASSQRGQGAPYEQYF	TRBJ2-7	TRBV4-1	.	TRBD1
TGTGCCAGCTCACCACGATCGGGGGGGAACACCGGGGAGCTGTTTTTT	CASSPRSGGNTGELFF	TRBJ2-2	TRBV18	.	TRBD2
TGTGCCAGCAGCTTAGATGGGCGGGCCATTTACAATGAGCAGTTCTTC	CASSLDGRAIYNEQFF	TRBJ2-1	TRBV7-3	.	.
TGCAGCGTGGACAGGGGAGCCACCCCACAGTTCTTC	CSVDRGATPQFF	TRBJ2-1	TRBV29-1	.	TRBD1
TGTGCCAGCAGCCGCCAGTACGAGCAGTACTTC	CASSRQYEQYF	TRBJ2-7	TRBV5-6	.	.
TGTGCCAGCAAGTCGGCAGGGAGGTACGAGCAGTACTTC	CASKSAGRYEQYF	TRBJ2-7	TRBV28	few	.